This paragraph reports one TCR beta chain. Its target is not known. CDR1 and CDR2 from the germline V gene are MNHEY and SVGAGI. CDR3 size: 14 residues. The ends were cut back, 0 bases at V and 4 bases at J, with 9 bases in the middle. This specimen comes from a study of cytomegalovirus exposure and HLA in healthy donors. General study findings and limits: Rarity marked most TCR sequences, yet some public TCRs occurred in many donors.

The study ran its PCR with 60 Vbeta and 13 Jbeta primers. Study processing details: A later analysis tallied approximately 80 million unique TCR beta chains, about 9.9 million of them shared. Produced via immunoSEQ multiplex PCR; TCRdb's table is partial and in-frame only. Clone size and the V and J calls come from that table; the DNA yielded D and trimming. The profile shows around 150,000 clones, 64% of them singletons. This rearrangement joins TRBV6-5 to TRBJ1-2; D is uncertain. The clonotype was recovered from a woman in her 30s in good health and CMV-seropositive. Sequencing was done on a sample of PBMCs. The chain's CDR3 is CASSYSGGVYGYTF. CDR3 coding DNA: TGTGCCAGCAGTTACTCGGGAGGTGTCTATGGCTACACCTTC.